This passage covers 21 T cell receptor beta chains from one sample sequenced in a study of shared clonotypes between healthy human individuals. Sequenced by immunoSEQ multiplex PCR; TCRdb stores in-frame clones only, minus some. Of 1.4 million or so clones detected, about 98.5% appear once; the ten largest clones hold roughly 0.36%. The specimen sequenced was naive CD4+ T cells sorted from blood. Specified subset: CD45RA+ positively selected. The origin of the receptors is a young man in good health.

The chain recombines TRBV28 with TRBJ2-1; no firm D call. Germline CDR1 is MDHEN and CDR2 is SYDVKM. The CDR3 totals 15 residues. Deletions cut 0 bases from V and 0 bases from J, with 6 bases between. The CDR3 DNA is TGTGCCAGCAGTTTATGGACGGACTCCTACAATGAGCAGTTCTTC. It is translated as CASSLWTDSYNEQFF.

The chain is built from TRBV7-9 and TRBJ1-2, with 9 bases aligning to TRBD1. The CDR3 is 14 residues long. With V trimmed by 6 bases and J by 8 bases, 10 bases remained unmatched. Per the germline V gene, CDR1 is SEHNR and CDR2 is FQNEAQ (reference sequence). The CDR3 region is CASRPQQGAQGYTF. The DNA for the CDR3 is TGTGCCAGCAGGCCTCAACAGGGGGCGCAAGGCTACACCTTC.

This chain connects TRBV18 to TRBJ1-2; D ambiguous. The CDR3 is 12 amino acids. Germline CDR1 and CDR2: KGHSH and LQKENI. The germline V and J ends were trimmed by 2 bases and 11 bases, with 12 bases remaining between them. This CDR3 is CASSPTGDRYTF. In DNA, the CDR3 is TGTGCCAGCTCACCAACCGGGGATCGATACACCTTC. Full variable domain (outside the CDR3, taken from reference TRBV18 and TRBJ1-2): NAGVMQNPRHLVRRRGQEARLRCSPMKGHSHVYWYRQLPEEGLKFMVYLQKENIIDESGMPKERFSAEFPKEGPSILRIQQVVRGDSAAYFCASSPTGDRYTFGSGTRLTVV.

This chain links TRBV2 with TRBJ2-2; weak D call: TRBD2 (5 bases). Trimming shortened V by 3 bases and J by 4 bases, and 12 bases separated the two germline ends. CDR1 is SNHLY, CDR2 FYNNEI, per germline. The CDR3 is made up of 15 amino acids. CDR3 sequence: CASSESSGVTGELFF. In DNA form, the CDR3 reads TGTGCCAGCAGTGAGAGCAGCGGCGTCACCGGGGAGCTGTTTTTT.

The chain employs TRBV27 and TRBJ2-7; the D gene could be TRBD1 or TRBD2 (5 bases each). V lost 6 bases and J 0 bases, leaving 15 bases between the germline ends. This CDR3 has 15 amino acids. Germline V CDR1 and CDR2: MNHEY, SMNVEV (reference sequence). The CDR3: CASSHGTQSSYEQYF. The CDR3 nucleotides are TGTGCCAGCAGCCATGGGACGCAGAGCTCCTACGAGCAGTACTTC.

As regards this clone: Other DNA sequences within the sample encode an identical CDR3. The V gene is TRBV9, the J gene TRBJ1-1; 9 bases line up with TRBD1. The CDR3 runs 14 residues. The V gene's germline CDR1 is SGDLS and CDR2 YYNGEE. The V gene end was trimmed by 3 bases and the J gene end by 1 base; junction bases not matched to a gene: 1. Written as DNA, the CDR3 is TGTGCCAGCAGCGCGACAGGGGGGAACACTGAAGCTTTCTTT. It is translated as CASSATGGNTEAFF.

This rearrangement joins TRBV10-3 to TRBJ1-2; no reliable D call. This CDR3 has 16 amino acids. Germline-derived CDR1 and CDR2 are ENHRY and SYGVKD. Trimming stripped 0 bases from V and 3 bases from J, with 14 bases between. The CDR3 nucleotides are TGTGCCATCAGTGAGTCGGCGGGGAATAATGACTATGGCTACACCTTC. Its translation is CAISESAGNNDYGYTF.

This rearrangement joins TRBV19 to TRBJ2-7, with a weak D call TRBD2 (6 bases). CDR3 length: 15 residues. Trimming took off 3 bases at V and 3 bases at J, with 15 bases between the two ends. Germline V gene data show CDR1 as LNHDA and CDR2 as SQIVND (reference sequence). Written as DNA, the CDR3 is TGTGCCAGTAGTATGGATCCCGGGGGAATCTACGAGCAGTACTTC. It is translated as CASSMDPGGIYEQYF.

CDR3 bases: TGCGCCAGCAGCCAAGCTAGCGGGAGTCAGGAGACCCAGTACTTC. It translates to CASSQASGSQETQYF. This sequence joins TRBV4-3 and TRBJ2-5; the match to TRBD2 covers 10 bases. Germline CDR1 is LGHNA and CDR2 is YSLEER. Losses at the gene ends were 1 base for V and 5 bases for J; bases not matched to a gene: 4. The CDR3 is 15 residues long.

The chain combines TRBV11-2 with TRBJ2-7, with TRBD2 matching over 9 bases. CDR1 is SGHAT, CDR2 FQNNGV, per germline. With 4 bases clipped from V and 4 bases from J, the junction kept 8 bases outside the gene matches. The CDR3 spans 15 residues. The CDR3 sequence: CASSSIAGARYEQYF. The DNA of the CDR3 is TGTGCCAGCAGCTCCATAGCGGGAGCACGATACGAGCAGTACTTC.

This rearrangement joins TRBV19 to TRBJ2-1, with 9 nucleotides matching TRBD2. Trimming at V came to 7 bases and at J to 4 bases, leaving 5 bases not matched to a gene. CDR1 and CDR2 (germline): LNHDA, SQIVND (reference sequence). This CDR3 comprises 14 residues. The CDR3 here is CASNWREGYNEQFF. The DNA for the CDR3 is TGTGCCAGTAACTGGCGGGAGGGGTACAATGAGCAGTTCTTC. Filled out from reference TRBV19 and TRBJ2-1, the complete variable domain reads DGGITQSPKYLFRKEGQNVTLSCEQNLNHDAMYWYRQDPGQGLRLIYYSQIVNDFQKGDIAEGYSVSREKKESFPLTVTSAQKNPTAFYLCASNWREGYNEQFFGPGTRLTVL.

CDR3 nucleotide sequence: TGCGCCAGTACTCCAGGGCGCCCCTACAATGAGCAGTTCTTC. This sequence encodes CASTPGRPYNEQFF. V usage is TRBV5-1 and J usage is TRBJ2-1, with D maybe TRBD1 (5 bases). There are 14 residues in the CDR3. With 8 bases removed from V and 2 bases from J, the gap between germline ends came to 14 bases. CDR1 and CDR2 from the germline V gene are SGHRS and YFSETQ.

As DNA, the CDR3 is TGTGCCAGCAGTGCCAAACCGGACTCTACCTACGAGCAGTACTTC. Residues: CASSAKPDSTYEQYF. The rearrangement links TRBV28 to TRBJ2-7, with D perhaps matching TRBD2 (5 bases). Per the germline V gene, CDR1 is MDHEN and CDR2 is SYDVKM. V was pared by 5 bases and J by 2 bases, with 16 bases between. There are 15 residues in the CDR3.

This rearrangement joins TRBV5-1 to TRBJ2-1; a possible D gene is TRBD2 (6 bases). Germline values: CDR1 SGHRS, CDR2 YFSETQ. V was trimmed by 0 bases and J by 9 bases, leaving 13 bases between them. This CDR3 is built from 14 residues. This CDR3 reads CASSLGDFIGEQFF. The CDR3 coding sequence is TGCGCCAGCAGCTTGGGGGACTTTATCGGTGAGCAGTTCTTC.

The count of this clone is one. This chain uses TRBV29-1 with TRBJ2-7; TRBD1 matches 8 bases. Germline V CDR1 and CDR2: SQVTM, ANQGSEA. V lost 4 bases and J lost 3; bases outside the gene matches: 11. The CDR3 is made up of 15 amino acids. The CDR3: CSVAGLGDRRYEQYF. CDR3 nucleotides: TGCAGCGTTGCAGGCCTAGGGGACAGGCGCTACGAGCAGTACTTC.

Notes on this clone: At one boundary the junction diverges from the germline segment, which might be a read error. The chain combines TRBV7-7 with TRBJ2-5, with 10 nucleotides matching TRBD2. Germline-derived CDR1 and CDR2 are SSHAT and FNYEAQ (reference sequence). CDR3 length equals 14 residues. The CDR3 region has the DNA TGTGCTAGCAGCCCCACTAGCGGGACGGAGACCCAGTACTTC. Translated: CASSPTSGTETQYF.

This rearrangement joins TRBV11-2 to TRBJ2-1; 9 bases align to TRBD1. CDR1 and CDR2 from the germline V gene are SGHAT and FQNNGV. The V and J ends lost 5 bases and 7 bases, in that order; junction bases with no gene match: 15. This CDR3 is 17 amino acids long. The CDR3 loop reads CASSQIRIRTGVNEQFF. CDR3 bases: TGTGCCAGCAGCCAGATACGAATACGGACAGGGGTGAATGAGCAGTTCTTC.

The CDR3 DNA sequence: TGCAGCGTTGGGCAGAAGCTAAACACTGAAGCTTTCTTT. Encoded protein: CSVGQKLNTEAFF. The rearrangement joins TRBV29-1 to TRBJ1-1; D is unresolved. This CDR3 is built from 13 residues. Trimming cost V 4 bases and J 2 bases, with 11 bases left between them. Germline V gives CDR1 SQVTM, CDR2 ANQGSEA.

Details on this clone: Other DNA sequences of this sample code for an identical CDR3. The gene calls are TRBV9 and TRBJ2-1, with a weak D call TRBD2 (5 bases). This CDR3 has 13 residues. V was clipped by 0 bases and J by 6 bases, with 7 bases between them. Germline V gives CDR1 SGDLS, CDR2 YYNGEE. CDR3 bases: TGTGCCAGCAGCGTAGCTGCGGGCAATGAGCAGTTCTTC. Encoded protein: CASSVAAGNEQFF.

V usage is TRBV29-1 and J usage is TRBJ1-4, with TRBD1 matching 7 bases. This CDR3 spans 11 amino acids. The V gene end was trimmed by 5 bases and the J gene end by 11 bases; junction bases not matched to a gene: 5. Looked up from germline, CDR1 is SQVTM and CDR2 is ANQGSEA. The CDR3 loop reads CSVPQGEKLFF. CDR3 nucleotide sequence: TGCAGCGTTCCTCAGGGGGAGAAACTGTTTTTT.

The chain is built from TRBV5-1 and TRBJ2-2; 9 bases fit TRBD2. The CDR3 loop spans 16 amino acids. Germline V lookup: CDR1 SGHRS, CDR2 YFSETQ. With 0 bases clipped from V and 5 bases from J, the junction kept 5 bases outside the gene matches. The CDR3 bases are TGCGCCAGCAGCTTGGACCTAGCGGGACGAACCGGGGAGCTGTTTTTT. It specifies CASSLDLAGRTGELFF.